Following are 6 T cell receptor beta chains from one sample sequenced in a study of cytomegalovirus exposure and HLA in healthy donors. Researchers ran the PCR with 60 Vbeta and 13 Jbeta primers. Libraries were prepared by immunoSEQ multiplex PCR; TCRdb keeps only in-frame clonotypes and omits some of them. The profile shows some 100,000 clones, 76% of them singletons. The sequencing sample was made of PBMCs. These receptors came from a man aged 45-65 years in good health and CMV-seropositive.

The V and J genes are TRBV18 and TRBJ1-2; the D gene is possibly TRBD1 (6 bases). This CDR3 has 16 amino acids. Trimming left V 2 bases short and J 4 bases short, with 17 bases between. Germline V lookup: CDR1 KGHSH, CDR2 LQKENI. The CDR3 here is CASSPFGTGMLYGYTF. For the CDR3, the DNA is TGTGCCAGCTCACCATTTGGAACAGGGATGCTCTATGGCTACACCTTC.

This chain uses TRBV6-4 with TRBJ1-1; 10 bases agree with TRBD1. The CDR3 runs to 15 residues. Trimming removed 3 bases from V and 3 bases from J; junction bases left unmatched: 4. CDR1 and CDR2 from the germline V gene are MRHNA and SNTAGT. This CDR3 is CASSEGQGSYTEAFF. The DNA for the CDR3 is TGTGCCAGCAGTGAGGGACAGGGGTCGTACACTGAAGCTTTCTTT.

The chain joins TRBV15 to TRBJ2-2; D unresolved. Germline values: CDR1 LNHNV, CDR2 YYDKDF (reference sequence). The CDR3 has 12 residues. Between the trimmed V and J ends, which lost 1 base and 6 bases, there was a span of 3 bases. CDR3 amino acids: CATSRVAGELFF. The CDR3 DNA reads TGTGCCACCAGCAGAGTCGCCGGGGAGCTGTTTTTT. The variable domain in full, completed from reference TRBV15 and TRBJ2-2, reads DAMVIQNPRYQVTQFGKPVTLSCSQTLNHNVMYWYQQKSSQAPKLLFHYYDKDFNNEADTPDNFQSRRPNTSFCFLDIRSPGLGDTAMYLCATSRVAGELFFGEGSRLTVL.

This clone has only one observation. V usage is TRBV2 and J usage is TRBJ2-7, with D possibly TRBD2 on 6 matching bases. The CDR3 contains 13 residues. The germline gives CDR1 SNHLY, CDR2 FYNNEI. V lost 7 bases and J 0 bases, leaving 10 bases between the germline ends. This CDR3 reads CASKEGPSYEQYF. In nucleotides, the CDR3 is TGTGCCAGCAAGGAGGGTCCCTCCTACGAGCAGTACTTC.

J is TRBJ2-3 and V is TRBV28; 16 bases map to TRBD2. The CDR3 loop spans 20 amino acids. Germline CDR1 MDHEN, CDR2 SYDVKM. V lost 6 bases and J lost 10; bases outside the gene matches: 22. The CDR3: CASRLGTSGRASSKTFAQYF. In nucleotides, the CDR3 is TGTGCCAGCAGGCTAGGGACTAGCGGGAGGGCCTCGTCGAAAACGTTTGCGCAGTATTTT. The variable domain in full, with the rest retrieved from reference TRBV28 and TRBJ2-3, is DVKVTQSSRYLVKRTGEKVFLECVQDMDHENMFWYRQDPGLGLRLIYFSYDVKMKEKGDIPEGYSVSREKKERFSLILESASTNQTSMYLCASRLGTSGRASSKTFAQYFGPGTRLTVL.

This chain uses TRBV2 with TRBJ2-3; no firm D call. Trimming left V 6 bases short and J 0 bases short, with 4 bases between. The germline gives CDR1 SNHLY, CDR2 FYNNEI. This CDR3 spans 12 amino acids. The DNA of the CDR3 is TGTGCCAGCAGCCTAAGCACAGATACGCAGTATTTT. This encodes CASSLSTDTQYF. The full variable domain, completed using reference TRBV2 and TRBJ2-3, is EPEVTQTPSHQVTQMGQEVILRCVPISNHLYFYWYRQILGQKVEFLVSFYNNEISEKSEIFDDQFSVERPDGSNFTLKIRSTKLEDSAMYFCASSLSTDTQYFGPGTRLTVL.